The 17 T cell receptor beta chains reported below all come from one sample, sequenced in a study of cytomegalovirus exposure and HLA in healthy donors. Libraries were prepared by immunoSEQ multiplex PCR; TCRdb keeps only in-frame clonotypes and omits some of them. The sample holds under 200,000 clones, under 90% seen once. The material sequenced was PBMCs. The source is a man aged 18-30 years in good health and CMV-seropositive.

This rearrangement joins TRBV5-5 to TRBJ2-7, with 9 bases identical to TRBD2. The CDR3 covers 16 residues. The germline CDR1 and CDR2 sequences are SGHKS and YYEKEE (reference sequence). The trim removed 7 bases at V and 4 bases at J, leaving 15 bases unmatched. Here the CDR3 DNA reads TGTGCCAGCGGTACGGACGGACTAGCGTTTTGGTACGAGCAGTACTTC. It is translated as CASGTDGLAFWYEQYF.

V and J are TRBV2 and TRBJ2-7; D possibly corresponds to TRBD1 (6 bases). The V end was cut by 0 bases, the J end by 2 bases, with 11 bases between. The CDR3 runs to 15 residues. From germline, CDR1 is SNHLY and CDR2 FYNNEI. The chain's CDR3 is CASSEARDKTYEQYF. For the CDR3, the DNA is TGTGCCAGCAGTGAAGCTCGGGACAAGACCTACGAGCAGTACTTC.

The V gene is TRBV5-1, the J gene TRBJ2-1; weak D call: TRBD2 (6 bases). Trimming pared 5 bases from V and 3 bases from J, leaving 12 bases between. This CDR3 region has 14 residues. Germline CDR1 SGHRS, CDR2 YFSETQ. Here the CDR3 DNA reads TGCGCCAGCAGACCGGGAGATTACTACAATGAGCAGTTCTTC. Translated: CASRPGDYYNEQFF.

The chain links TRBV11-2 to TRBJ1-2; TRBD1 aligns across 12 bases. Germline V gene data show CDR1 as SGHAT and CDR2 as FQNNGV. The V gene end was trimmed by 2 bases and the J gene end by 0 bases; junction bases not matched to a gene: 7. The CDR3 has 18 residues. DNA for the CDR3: TGTGCCAGCAGCTTAATCCGGGACAGGGGGCAACCTAACTATGGCTACACCTTC. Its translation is CASSLIRDRGQPNYGYTF.

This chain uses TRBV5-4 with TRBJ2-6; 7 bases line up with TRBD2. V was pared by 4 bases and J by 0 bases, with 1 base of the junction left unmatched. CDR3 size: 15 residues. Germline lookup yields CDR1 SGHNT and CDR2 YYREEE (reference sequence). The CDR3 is CASSPGGSGANVLTF. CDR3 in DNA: TGTGCCAGCAGCCCGGGAGGCTCTGGGGCCAACGTCCTGACTTTC.

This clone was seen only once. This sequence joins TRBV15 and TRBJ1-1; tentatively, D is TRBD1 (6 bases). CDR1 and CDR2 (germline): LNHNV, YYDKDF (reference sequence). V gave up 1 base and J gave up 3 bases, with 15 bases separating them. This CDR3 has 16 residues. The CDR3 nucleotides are TGTGCCACCAGCAGAGGGCTACAGGGCGCCGACACTGAAGCTTTCTTT. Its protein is CATSRGLQGADTEAFF.

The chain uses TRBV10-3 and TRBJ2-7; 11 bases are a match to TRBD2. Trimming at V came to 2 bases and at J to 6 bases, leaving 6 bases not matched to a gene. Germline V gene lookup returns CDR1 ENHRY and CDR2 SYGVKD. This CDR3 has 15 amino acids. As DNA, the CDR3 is TGTGCCATCAGTGAGACGACTAGCGGGATTGGCGAGCAGTACTTC. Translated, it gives CAISETTSGIGEQYF.

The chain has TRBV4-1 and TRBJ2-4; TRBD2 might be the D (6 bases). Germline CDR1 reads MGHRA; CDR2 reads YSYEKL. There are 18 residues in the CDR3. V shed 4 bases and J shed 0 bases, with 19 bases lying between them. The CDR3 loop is CASSPMRVAREAKNIQYF. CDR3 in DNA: TGCGCCAGCAGCCCAATGCGGGTCGCGCGGGAAGCCAAAAACATTCAGTACTTC.

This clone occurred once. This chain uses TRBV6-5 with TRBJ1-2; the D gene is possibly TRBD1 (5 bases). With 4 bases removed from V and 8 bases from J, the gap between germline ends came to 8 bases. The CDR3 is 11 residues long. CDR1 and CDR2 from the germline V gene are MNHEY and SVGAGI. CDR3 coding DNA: TGTGCCAGCAGTTCGGCAGGGGGCTACACCTTC. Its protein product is CASSSAGGYTF.

The CDR3 reads CASSPGDLAGETQYF. The DNA for the CDR3 is TGTGCCAGCAGCCCGGGGGATCTAGCAGGAGAGACCCAGTACTTC. The rearrangement links TRBV5-4 to TRBJ2-5, with D possibly matching TRBD2 (6 bases). Trimming cost V 4 bases and J 4 bases, with 17 bases left between them. The CDR3 extends over 15 amino acids. Germline CDR1 SGHNT, CDR2 YYREEE (reference sequence). Full variable domain (missing parts from reference TRBV5-4 and TRBJ2-5): ETGVTQSPTHLIKTRGQQVTLRCSSQSGHNTVSWYQQALGQGPQFIFQYYREEENGRGNFPPRFSGLQFPNYSSELNVNALELDDSALYLCASSPGDLAGETQYFGPGTRLLVL.

The chain's CDR3 is CASSEGPFREKLFF. The CDR3, as DNA: TGTGCCAGCAGTGAAGGGCCGTTTCGCGAAAAACTGTTTTTT. The V call is TRBV6-1, the J call TRBJ1-4, with no clear D. Trimming cost V 1 base and J 8 bases, with 11 bases left between them. The CDR3 sequence is 14 residues long. Germline CDR1 is MNHNS and CDR2 is SASEGT.

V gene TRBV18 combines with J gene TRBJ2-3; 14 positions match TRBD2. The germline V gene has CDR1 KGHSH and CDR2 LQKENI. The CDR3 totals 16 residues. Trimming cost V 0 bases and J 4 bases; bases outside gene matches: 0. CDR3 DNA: TGTGCCAGCTCACCACCGGGACTAGCGGGAGCAGATACGCAGTATTTT. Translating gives CASSPPGLAGADTQYF.

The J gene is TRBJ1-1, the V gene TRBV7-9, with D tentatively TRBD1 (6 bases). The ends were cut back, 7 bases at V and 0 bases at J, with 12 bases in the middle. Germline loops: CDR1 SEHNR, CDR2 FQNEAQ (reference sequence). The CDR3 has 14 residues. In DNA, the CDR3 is TGTGCCAGCACCCTGGACAGCTTGAACACTGAAGCTTTCTTT. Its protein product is CASTLDSLNTEAFF.

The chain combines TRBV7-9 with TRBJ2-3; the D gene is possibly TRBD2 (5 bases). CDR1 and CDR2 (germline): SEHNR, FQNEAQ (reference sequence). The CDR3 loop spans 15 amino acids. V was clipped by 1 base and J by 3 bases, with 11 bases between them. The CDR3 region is CASSLGRSFTDTQYF. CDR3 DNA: TGTGCCAGCAGCTTAGGGAGGAGTTTTACAGATACGCAGTATTTT. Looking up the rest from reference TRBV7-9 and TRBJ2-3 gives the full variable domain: DTGVSQNPRHKITKRGQNVTFRCDPISEHNRLYWYRQTLGQGPEFLTYFQNEAQLEKSRLLSDRFSAERPKGSFSTLEIQRTEQGDSAMYLCASSLGRSFTDTQYFGPGTRLTVL.

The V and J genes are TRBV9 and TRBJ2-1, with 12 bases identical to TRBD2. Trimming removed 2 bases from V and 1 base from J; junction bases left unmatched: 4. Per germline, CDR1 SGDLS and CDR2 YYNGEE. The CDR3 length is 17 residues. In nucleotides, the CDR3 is TGTGCCAGCAGCGTGAATCTAGCGGGAGGGTCCTACAATGAGCAGTTCTTC. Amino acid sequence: CASSVNLAGGSYNEQFF. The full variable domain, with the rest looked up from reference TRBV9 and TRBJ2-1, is DSGVTQTPKHLITATGQRVTLRCSPRSGDLSVYWYQQSLDQGLQFLIQYYNGEERAKGNILERFSAQQFPDLHSELNLSSLELGDSALYFCASSVNLAGGSYNEQFFGPGTRLTVL.

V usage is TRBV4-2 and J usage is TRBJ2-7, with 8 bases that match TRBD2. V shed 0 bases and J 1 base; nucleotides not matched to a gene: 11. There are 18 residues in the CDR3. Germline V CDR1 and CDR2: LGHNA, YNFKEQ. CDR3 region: CASSQEALPLAESYEQYF. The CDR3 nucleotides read TGTGCCAGCAGCCAAGAGGCCCTTCCACTAGCGGAATCCTACGAGCAGTACTTC.

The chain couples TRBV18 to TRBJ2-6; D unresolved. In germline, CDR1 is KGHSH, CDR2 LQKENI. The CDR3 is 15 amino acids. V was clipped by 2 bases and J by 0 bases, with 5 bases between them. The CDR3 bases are TGTGCCAGCTCACCAGTTAGCTCTGGGGCCAACGTCCTGACTTTC. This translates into CASSPVSSGANVLTF.